The 6 T cell receptor beta chains below all came from one sample that was sequenced in a study of control samples from healthy donors and cancer patients. The method was immunoSEQ multiplex PCR; TCRdb's version includes in-frame clones alone and lacks a portion of them. This sample has about 250,000 clones, with around 80% found just once. The sample taken for sequencing was PBMCs. The receptors were sampled from a woman aged 60-75 years with lung cancer.

The CDR3, as DNA: TGTGCCAGCTCACCACGTGGGGCAACTAATGAAAAACTGTTTTTT. Amino acid sequence: CASSPRGATNEKLFF. The V call is TRBV18, the J call TRBJ1-4; D is unresolved. V was cut by 1 base and J by 0 bases, with 6 bases left in between. Germline CDR1 is KGHSH and CDR2 is LQKENI. This CDR3 spans 15 amino acids.

This sequence joins TRBV14 and TRBJ2-1; D not resolved. Germline values: CDR1 SGHDN, CDR2 FVKESK. This CDR3 region has 13 residues. The germline V and J ends were trimmed by 1 base and 9 bases, with 10 bases remaining between them. The CDR3 DNA is TGTGCCAGCAGCCAAGTGCCGAATAGTGAGCAGTTCTTC. It encodes CASSQVPNSEQFF.

In this sample, this clone turned up once. This rearrangement joins TRBV4-1 to TRBJ2-5, with 8 bases aligning to TRBD2. CDR3 length equals 13 residues. Germline loops: CDR1 MGHRA, CDR2 YSYEKL. V lost 2 bases, J lost 4 bases, and 0 bases stayed unmatched. The CDR3: CASSQRGGETQYF. CDR3 DNA: TGCGCCAGCAGCCAACGGGGGGGAGAGACCCAGTACTTC.

This chain connects TRBV21-1 to TRBJ1-5. TRBV21-1 is designated a pseudogene. The CDR3 runs to 18 residues. The chain's CDR3 is CASSYLPGVFDSNQPQHF. In DNA, the CDR3 is TGTGCCAGCAGTTATCTTCCGGGAGTATTCGATAGCAATCAGCCCCAGCATTTT.

V and J are TRBV6-5 and TRBJ2-6, with TRBD1 as a possible D gene (8 bases). Per the germline V gene, CDR1 is MNHEY and CDR2 is SVGAGI. Trimming shortened V by 10 bases and J by 17 bases, and 21 bases separated the two germline ends. This CDR3 has 12 amino acids. The CDR3 protein is CAIGTGGGPLTF. Written as DNA, the CDR3 is TGTGCCATTGGGACAGGCGGGGGTCCCTTGACTTTC.

This clone showed up just a few times. This chain connects TRBV3-1 (or the pseudogene TRBV3-2) to TRBJ2-7, with unresolved D. Germline values: CDR1 LGHDT, CDR2 YNNKEL (reference sequence). V was clipped by 1 base and J by 1 base, with 8 bases between them. The CDR3 extends over 14 amino acids. CDR3 in amino acids: CASSQGDGSYEQYF. The CDR3 DNA reads as TGTGCCAGCAGCCAAGGCGACGGATCCTACGAGCAGTACTTC.